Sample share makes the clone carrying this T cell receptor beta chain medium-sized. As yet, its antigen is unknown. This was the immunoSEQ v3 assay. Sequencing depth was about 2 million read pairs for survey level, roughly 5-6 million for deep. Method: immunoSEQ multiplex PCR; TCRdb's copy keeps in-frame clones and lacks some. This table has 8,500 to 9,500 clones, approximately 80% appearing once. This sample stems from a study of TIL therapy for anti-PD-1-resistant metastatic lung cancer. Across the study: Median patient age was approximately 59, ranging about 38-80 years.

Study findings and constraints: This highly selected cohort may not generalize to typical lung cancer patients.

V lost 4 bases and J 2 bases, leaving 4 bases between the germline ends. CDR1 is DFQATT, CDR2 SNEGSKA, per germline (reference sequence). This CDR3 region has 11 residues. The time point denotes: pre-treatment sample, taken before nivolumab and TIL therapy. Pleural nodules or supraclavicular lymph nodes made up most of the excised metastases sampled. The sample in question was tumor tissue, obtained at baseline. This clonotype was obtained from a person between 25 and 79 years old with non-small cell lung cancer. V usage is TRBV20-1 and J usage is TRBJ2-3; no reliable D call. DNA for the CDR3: TGCAGTGCTAAAGCCACAGATACGCAGTATTTT. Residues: CSAKATDTQYF.